Below, 29 T cell receptor beta chains from the same sample are listed, as sequenced in a study of shared clonotypes between healthy human individuals. Assay used: immunoSEQ multiplex PCR; TCRdb lists only in-frame clones, some missing. The sample holds 1.5 million to 2.5 million clones, approximately 94% seen once. CD45RO-negative cells were positively selected for CCR7, leaving out terminally differentiated effector memory CD45RA+ cells. Material for sequencing was naive CD8+ T cells sorted from blood. The receptors derive from a man between 18 and 29 years old in good health.

Note on this clone: A read error may be the cause here, since a much bigger clone is one base away. Other DNA sequences in this sample translate to the same CDR3. The CDR3 region has the DNA TGTGCCAGCAGCATAAACACCGGGGAGCTGTTTTTT. Translation: CASSINTGELFF. J is TRBJ2-2 and V is TRBV27; D ambiguous. The V gene's germline CDR1 is MNHEY and CDR2 SMNVEV (reference sequence). The CDR3 runs to 12 residues. The germline V and J ends were trimmed by 6 bases and 2 bases, with 4 bases remaining between them.

CDR3 sequence reads: CAWRQLEAPSTDTQYF. The CDR3 DNA reads as TGTGCCTGGAGGCAACTAGAAGCGCCAAGCACAGATACGCAGTATTTT. V and J are TRBV30 and TRBJ2-3, with TRBD2 as a possible D gene (5 bases). The CDR3 loop spans 16 amino acids. CDR1 and CDR2 (germline): GTSNPN, SVGIG (reference sequence). V was pared by 3 bases and J by 0 bases, with 16 bases between. The whole variable domain, remainder taken from reference TRBV30 and TRBJ2-3, is SQTIHQWPATLVQPVGSPLSLECTVEGTSNPNLYWYRQAAGRGLQLLFYSVGIGQISSEVPQNLSASRPQDRQFILSSKKLLLSDSGFYLCAWRQLEAPSTDTQYFGPGTRLTVL.

The chain links TRBV7-6 to TRBJ2-2; the match to TRBD1 covers 10 bases. Germline CDR1 is SGHVS and CDR2 is FNYEAQ. The V gene end was trimmed by 5 bases and the J gene end by 3 bases; junction bases not matched to a gene: 6. The CDR3 contains 16 residues. The CDR3 sequence is CASSNTGTGDTGELFF. Written as DNA, the CDR3 is TGTGCCAGCAGCAATACCGGGACAGGGGACACCGGGGAGCTGTTTTTT.

CDR3 in DNA: TGTGCCAGCAGCGCTGGGACCGGGGGTAACTATGGCTACACCTTC. Its protein is CASSAGTGGNYGYTF. The chain couples TRBV7-9 to TRBJ1-2, with D maybe TRBD1 (5 bases). Germline V gene sequence: CDR1 SEHNR, CDR2 FQNEAQ (reference sequence). Trimming shortened V by 5 bases and J by 1 base, and 14 bases separated the two germline ends. This CDR3 contains 15 residues.

V usage is TRBV28 and J usage is TRBJ1-1, with 7 bases fitting TRBD1. V lost 8 bases to trimming and J lost 3 bases; unmatched junction nucleotides: 3. Germline lookup yields CDR1 MDHEN and CDR2 SYDVKM. This CDR3 contains 12 residues. CDR3: CASRDSYTEAFF. The CDR3 DNA reads TGTGCCAGCCGGGACAGTTACACTGAAGCTTTCTTT. Combining the CDR3 with reference TRBV28 and TRBJ1-1 gives the whole variable domain DVKVTQSSRYLVKRTGEKVFLECVQDMDHENMFWYRQDPGLGLRLIYFSYDVKMKEKGDIPEGYSVSREKKERFSLILESASTNQTSMYLCASRDSYTEAFFGQGTRLTVV.

V is TRBV6-1 and J is TRBJ1-1, with D tentatively TRBD1 (5 bases). Germline lookup yields CDR1 MNHNS and CDR2 SASEGT. Trimming shortened V by 4 bases and J by 2 bases, and 8 bases separated the two germline ends. The CDR3 is made up of 13 amino acids. As DNA, the CDR3 is TGTGCCAGCAGTGTGGGGGGTAACACTGAAGCTTTCTTT. Translated: CASSVGGNTEAFF.

With regard to this clone: The sample carries other DNA sequences with the same CDR3. The CDR3 spells CASSLGPNQPQHF. Written as DNA, the CDR3 is TGCGCCAGCAGCTTGGGCCCCAATCAGCCCCAGCATTTT. The chain combines TRBV5-1 with TRBJ1-5; D gene uncertain. The CDR3 loop spans 13 amino acids. Germline-derived CDR1 and CDR2 are SGHRS and YFSETQ. Between the trimmed V and J ends, which lost 0 bases and 3 bases, there was a span of 4 bases.

The chain joins TRBV19 to TRBJ2-2; D unclear. Germline CDR1 reads LNHDA; CDR2 reads SQIVND (reference sequence). The ends were cut back, 3 bases at V and 6 bases at J, with 14 bases in the middle. The CDR3 has 15 amino acids. The CDR3 is CASSMAPAWAGELFF. The CDR3 DNA follows: TGTGCCAGTAGTATGGCCCCAGCCTGGGCCGGGGAGCTGTTTTTT.

The chain joins TRBV4-1 to TRBJ2-3; TRBD1 aligns across 7 bases. Trimming took 0 bases from V and 4 from J; bases not matched to a gene: 4. Germline CDR1 MGHRA, CDR2 YSYEKL. The CDR3 has 15 amino acids. CDR3 residues: CASSQEDRLSDTQYF. The CDR3 DNA is TGCGCCAGCAGCCAAGAGGACAGGCTCTCAGATACGCAGTATTTT.

This clone was seen a single time. This sequence joins TRBV9 and TRBJ1-4; D is unresolved. This CDR3 region has 15 residues. The ends were cut back, 4 bases at V and 4 bases at J, with 14 bases in the middle. Germline CDR1 is SGDLS and CDR2 is YYNGEE. CDR3 coding DNA: TGTGCCAGCAGCCCTACCGCGGCCTTTAATGAAAAACTGTTTTTT. Its translation: CASSPTAAFNEKLFF.

The chain carries TRBV21-1 and TRBJ1-5. TRBV21-1 is marked as a pseudogene. CDR3 length equals 16 residues. CDR3 sequence reads: CASSKGVGESNQPQHF. The DNA of the CDR3 is TGTGCCAGCAGCAAAGGAGTAGGAGAGAGCAATCAGCCCCAGCATTTT.

This clone has only a few counts. The chain couples TRBV4-1 to TRBJ1-1, with D hard to call. The CDR3 extends over 14 amino acids. Germline assignment: CDR1 MGHRA and CDR2 YSYEKL. Trimming removed 3 bases at V and 5 bases at J, with 13 bases between. The CDR3 spells CASSHDTGPTEAFF. The CDR3 DNA sequence: TGCGCCAGCAGCCACGATACTGGTCCGACTGAAGCTTTCTTT.

The CDR3 protein is CAWSVRQGGTTDTQYF. The CDR3 coding sequence is TGTGCCTGGAGTGTCCGGCAGGGGGGTACCACAGATACGCAGTATTTT. The chain joins TRBV30 to TRBJ2-3; D possibly corresponds to TRBD1 (7 bases). Germline V gene sequence: CDR1 GTSNPN, CDR2 SVGIG (reference sequence). V shed 0 bases and J shed 2 bases, with 15 bases lying between them. CDR3 length equals 16 residues.

The chain couples TRBV7-9 to TRBJ2-7, with a weak D call TRBD1 (6 bases). V was cut by 1 base and J by 3 bases, with 10 bases left in between. Germline V gene sequence: CDR1 SEHNR, CDR2 FQNEAQ (reference sequence). This CDR3 contains 14 residues. CDR3 in amino acids: CASSLVQGVYEQYF. The CDR3 DNA reads TGTGCCAGCAGCTTAGTACAGGGAGTCTACGAGCAGTACTTC.

V gene TRBV5-1 combines with J gene TRBJ1-2; 9 positions match TRBD1. The CDR3 is 15 residues long. V lost 4 bases, J lost 3 bases, and 7 bases stayed unmatched. Germline lookup yields CDR1 SGHRS and CDR2 YFSETQ. The DNA for the CDR3 is TGCGCCAGCAGCCCTTGGACAGGGGCAGACTATGGCTACACCTTC. Its translation is CASSPWTGADYGYTF.

The V and J genes are TRBV10-3 and TRBJ1-1; a possible D gene is TRBD1 (6 bases). V was shortened by 6 bases and J by 0 bases, with 17 bases between the two germline ends. Germline CDR1 and CDR2: ENHRY and SYGVKD. This CDR3 contains 16 residues. CDR3 sequence (DNA): TGTGCCATCAGCGAAAGGGGGGAGGACATGAACACTGAAGCTTTCTTT. Its protein is CAISERGEDMNTEAFF.

This clone came up once. This chain links TRBV29-1 with TRBJ2-7; the D is unclear. Germline CDR1 reads SQVTM; CDR2 reads ANQGSEA. V lost 4 bases, J lost 2 bases, and 9 bases lay in between. This CDR3 has 12 residues. The CDR3, as DNA: TGCAGCGTTGCAACTTCTGCCTACGAGCAGTACTTC. As protein: CSVATSAYEQYF.

The chain employs TRBV5-4 and TRBJ2-1; TRBD1 aligns across 9 bases. The V gene's germline CDR1 is SGHNT and CDR2 YYREEE (reference sequence). The length of the CDR3 is 14 residues. The ends lost 5 bases at V and 7 bases at J; junction bases unmatched: 7. The CDR3 spells CASSTGQGENEQFF. As DNA, the CDR3 is TGTGCCAGCAGTACGGGACAGGGCGAAAATGAGCAGTTCTTC.

V usage is TRBV6-4 and J usage is TRBJ1-6; tentative D call: TRBD1 (5 bases). Trimming left V 0 bases short and J 8 bases short, with 11 bases between. In germline, CDR1 is MRHNA, CDR2 SNTAGT. The CDR3 totals 15 residues. CDR3 loop: CASSDSAGTYSPLHF. As DNA, the CDR3 is TGTGCCAGCAGTGACTCCGCCGGGACCTATTCACCCCTCCACTTT.

The gene calls are TRBV28 and TRBJ2-5; 11 positions agree with TRBD1. Germline CDR1 is MDHEN and CDR2 is SYDVKM. There are 15 residues in the CDR3. Trimming at V came to 5 bases and at J to 5 bases, leaving 7 bases not matched to a gene. CDR3 in amino acids: CASSLGTGGRETQYF. CDR3 in DNA: TGTGCCAGCAGTCTTGGGACAGGGGGTCGGGAGACCCAGTACTTC.

In its sample, this clone was seen once. The chain couples TRBV7-6 to TRBJ2-3; the match to TRBD1 covers 7 bases. V was clipped by 4 bases and J by 1 base; unmatched bases: 5. The CDR3 totals 15 residues. The germline CDR1 and CDR2 sequences are SGHVS and FNYEAQ. DNA of the CDR3: TGTGCCAGCAGCTACGACAGGGTTGGCACAGATACGCAGTATTTT. This sequence encodes CASSYDRVGTDTQYF.

About this clone: The same CDR3 also results from other DNA sequences found in this sample. The DNA for the CDR3 is TGTGCCAGCAGCGTCATCTCTGGAAACACCATATATTTT. This encodes CASSVISGNTIYF. This sequence joins TRBV9 and TRBJ1-3; D unresolved. Germline V gene sequence: CDR1 SGDLS, CDR2 YYNGEE. CDR3 size: 13 residues. V was trimmed by 2 bases and J by 0 bases, leaving 3 bases between them. Together with reference TRBV9 and TRBJ1-3, the CDR3 gives the full variable domain: DSGVTQTPKHLITATGQRVTLRCSPRSGDLSVYWYQQSLDQGLQFLIQYYNGEERAKGNILERFSAQQFPDLHSELNLSSLELGDSALYFCASSVISGNTIYFGEGSWLTVV.

The chain recombines TRBV27 with TRBJ2-7, with D possibly being TRBD2 (5 bases). Germline V gene lookup returns CDR1 MNHEY and CDR2 SMNVEV (reference sequence). Deletions cut 1 base from V and 6 bases from J, with 19 bases between. The CDR3 contains 16 residues. The CDR3 DNA is TGTGCCAGCAGTTTATTGGGCTCCCGCGGGCCTTCCGAGCAGTACTTC. Encoded protein: CASSLLGSRGPSEQYF.

This clone has a single count. The V call is TRBV9, the J call TRBJ2-7; a possible D gene is TRBD1 (6 bases). The CDR3 length is 16 residues. Between the trimmed V and J ends, which lost 4 bases and 3 bases, there was a span of 20 bases. Germline V CDR1 and CDR2: SGDLS, YYNGEE. CDR3 nucleotides: TGTGCCAGCAGCTCTCCGAGGACAGACGGCTTCTACGAGCAGTACTTC. Encoded protein: CASSSPRTDGFYEQYF.

The J gene is TRBJ2-4, the V gene TRBV19; D is unclear. CDR3 length: 13 residues. With 7 bases removed from V and 2 bases from J, the gap between germline ends came to 9 bases. The germline gives CDR1 LNHDA, CDR2 SQIVND (reference sequence). The DNA for the CDR3 is TGTGCCAGTACCGCCGGATCCAAAAACATTCAGTACTTC. Its protein is CASTAGSKNIQYF.

This rearrangement joins TRBV6-5 to TRBJ2-7; perhaps D is TRBD1 or TRBD2 (5 bases each). The CDR3 is 13 residues long. V lost 8 bases, J lost 1 base, and 12 bases lay in between. Germline CDR1 is MNHEY and CDR2 is SVGAGI. The CDR3 spells CASGAGVSYEQYF. CDR3 sequence (DNA): TGTGCCAGCGGGGCCGGGGTTTCCTACGAGCAGTACTTC.

V usage is TRBV7-9 and J usage is TRBJ2-7, with D perhaps being TRBD1 or TRBD2 (5 bases each). V was pared by 5 bases and J by 2 bases, with 16 bases between. This CDR3 contains 15 residues. Germline lookup yields CDR1 SEHNR and CDR2 FQNEAQ (reference sequence). CDR3 region: CASSSGTDLTYEQYF. The CDR3 nucleotides are TGTGCCAGCAGCAGTGGGACCGATCTCACCTACGAGCAGTACTTC.

The CDR3 region is CASSFLAIYNEQFF. The CDR3 DNA follows: TGTGCCAGCAGCTTCCTAGCCATATACAATGAGCAGTTCTTC. V and J are TRBV7-8 and TRBJ2-1, with a possible D match to TRBD2 (5 bases). V lost 3 bases and J 4 bases, leaving 10 bases between the germline ends. The CDR3 has 14 residues. Germline CDR1 reads SGHVS; CDR2 reads FQNEAQ.

CDR3 amino acids: CASSETSGSSYNEQFF. The CDR3 coding sequence is TGTGCCAGTAGTGAGACTAGCGGGAGCTCCTACAATGAGCAGTTCTTC. The gene calls are TRBV19 and TRBJ2-1, with TRBD2 identical over 12 bases. There are 16 residues in the CDR3. Germline values: CDR1 LNHDA, CDR2 SQIVND (reference sequence). Trimming removed 5 bases from V and 0 bases from J; junction bases left unmatched: 2.